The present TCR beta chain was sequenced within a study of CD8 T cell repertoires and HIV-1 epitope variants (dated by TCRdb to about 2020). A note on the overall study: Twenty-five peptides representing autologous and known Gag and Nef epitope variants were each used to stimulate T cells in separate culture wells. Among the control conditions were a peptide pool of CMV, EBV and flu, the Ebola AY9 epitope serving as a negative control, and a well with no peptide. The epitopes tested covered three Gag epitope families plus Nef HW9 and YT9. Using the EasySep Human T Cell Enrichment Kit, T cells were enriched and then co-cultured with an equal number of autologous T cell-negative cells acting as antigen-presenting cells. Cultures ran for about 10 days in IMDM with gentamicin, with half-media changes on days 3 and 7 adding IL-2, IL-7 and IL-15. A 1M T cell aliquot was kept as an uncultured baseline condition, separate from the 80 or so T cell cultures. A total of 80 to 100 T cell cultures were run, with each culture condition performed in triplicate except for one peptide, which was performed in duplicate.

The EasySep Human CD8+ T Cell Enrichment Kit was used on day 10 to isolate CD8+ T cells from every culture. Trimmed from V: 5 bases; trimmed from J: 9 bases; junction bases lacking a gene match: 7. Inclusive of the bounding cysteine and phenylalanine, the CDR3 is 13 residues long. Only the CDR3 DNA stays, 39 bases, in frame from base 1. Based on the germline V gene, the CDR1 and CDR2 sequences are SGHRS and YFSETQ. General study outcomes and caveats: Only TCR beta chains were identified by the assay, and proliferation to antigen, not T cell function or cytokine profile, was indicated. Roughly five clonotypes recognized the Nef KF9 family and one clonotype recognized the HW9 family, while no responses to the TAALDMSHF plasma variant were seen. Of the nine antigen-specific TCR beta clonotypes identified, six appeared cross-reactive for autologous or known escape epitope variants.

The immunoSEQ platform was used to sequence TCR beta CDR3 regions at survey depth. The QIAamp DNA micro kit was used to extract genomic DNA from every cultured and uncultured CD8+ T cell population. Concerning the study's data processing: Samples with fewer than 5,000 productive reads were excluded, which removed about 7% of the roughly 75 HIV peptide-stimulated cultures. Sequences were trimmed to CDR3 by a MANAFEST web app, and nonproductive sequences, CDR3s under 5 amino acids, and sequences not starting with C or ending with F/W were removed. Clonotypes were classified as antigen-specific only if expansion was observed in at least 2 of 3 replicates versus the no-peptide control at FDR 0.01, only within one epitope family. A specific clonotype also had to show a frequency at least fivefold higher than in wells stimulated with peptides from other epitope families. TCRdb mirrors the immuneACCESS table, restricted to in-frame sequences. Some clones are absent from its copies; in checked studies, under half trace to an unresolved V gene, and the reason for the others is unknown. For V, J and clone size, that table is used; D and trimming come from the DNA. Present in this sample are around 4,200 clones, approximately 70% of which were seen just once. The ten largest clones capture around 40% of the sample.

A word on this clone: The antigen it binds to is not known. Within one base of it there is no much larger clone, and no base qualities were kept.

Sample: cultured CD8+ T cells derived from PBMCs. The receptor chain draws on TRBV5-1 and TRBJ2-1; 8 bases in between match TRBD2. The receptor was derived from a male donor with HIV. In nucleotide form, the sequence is TGCGCCAGCAGATCTGGACTAGCTGTTGAGCAGTTCTTC. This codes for CASRSGLAVEQFF.